The 28 T cell receptor beta chains below were found in one sample sequenced in a study of response to subunit inactivated influenza vaccine. One entry per CDR3 protein results from TCRdb running MiXCR on the RT-PCR reads. The sample gives about 540,000 distinct CDR3 sequences, 14% of which show up once; more than 9.5% is in the top ten. This sample comprised PBMCs from blood, obtained 11 to 12 days after vaccination. The receptors derive from a man between 50 and 59 years old who received an inactivated influenza vaccine.

The chain has TRBV2 and TRBJ2-5, with D possibly being TRBD2 (6 bases). This CDR3 spans 15 amino acids. V shed 7 bases and J shed 5 bases, with 20 bases lying between them. CDR1 SNHLY and CDR2 FYNNEI come from the germline V gene. CDR3 amino acids: CASMINTGVGETQYF. DNA for the CDR3: TGTGCCAGCATGATTAATACGGGAGTAGGCGAGACCCAGTACTTC.

The chain has TRBV20-1 and TRBJ2-1; a weak D match, TRBD1 (5 bases). V was pared by 8 bases and J by 9 bases, with 20 bases between. There are 13 residues in the CDR3. The V gene's germline CDR1 is DFQATT and CDR2 SNEGSKA (reference sequence). The CDR3 loop reads CSPARAAGPEQFF. CDR3 nucleotides: TGCAGTCCCGCTAGAGCCGCAGGGCCTGAGCAGTTCTTC.

The J gene is TRBJ2-1, the V gene TRBV5-1; TRBD2 aligns across 14 bases. Unmatched junction bases numbered 4, after V lost 4 bases and J lost 4 bases. The CDR3 has 16 residues. Germline CDR1 and CDR2: SGHRS and YFSETQ. CDR3 region: CASSGTSGSQYNEQFF. The CDR3, as DNA: TGCGCCAGCAGCGGGACTAGCGGGAGCCAATACAATGAGCAGTTCTTC.

This clonotype was seen only a few times. The genes are TRBV13 and TRBJ2-1; D gene unclear. The CDR3 totals 13 residues. CDR1 PRHDT and CDR2 FYEKMQ come from the germline V gene (reference sequence). With 3 bases removed from V and 3 bases from J, the gap between germline ends came to 6 bases. The CDR3 DNA reads as TGTGCCAGCAGCTTTAGATACTACAATGAGCAGTTCTTC. Its translation: CASSFRYYNEQFF.

V and J are TRBV7-9 and TRBJ1-4, with a weak D call TRBD1 (6 bases). This CDR3 region has 15 residues. Per the germline V gene, CDR1 is SEHNR and CDR2 is FQNEAQ (reference sequence). V lost 3 bases and J lost 10, with 18 bases in between. CDR3 sequence (DNA): TGTGCCAGCAGCTTTACCGGGACACAAGCACGAAAACTGTTTTTT. Translated, it gives CASSFTGTQARKLFF.

This clonotype was seen a few times. V usage is TRBV5-1 and J usage is TRBJ2-3, with D possibly being TRBD2 (5 bases). This CDR3 comprises 15 residues. Germline CDR1 SGHRS, CDR2 YFSETQ. V was shortened by 4 bases and J by 4 bases, with 16 bases between the two germline ends. The CDR3 sequence: CASSPRGFGPDTQYF. The CDR3 nucleotides are TGCGCCAGCAGCCCGCGCGGGTTTGGCCCAGATACGCAGTATTTT. Combining the CDR3 with reference TRBV5-1 and TRBJ2-3 gives the whole variable domain KAGVTQTPRYLIKTRGQQVTLSCSPISGHRSVSWYQQTPGQGLQFLFEYFSETQRNKGNFPGRFSGRQFSNSRSEMNVSTLELGDSALYLCASSPRGFGPDTQYFGPGTRLTVL.

This clonotype was seen many times. V gene TRBV7-2 combines with J gene TRBJ2-7, with 7 bases matching TRBD1. Looked up from germline, CDR1 is SGHTA and CDR2 is FQGNSA. The CDR3 is made up of 15 amino acids. J was trimmed by 4 bases and V by 5 bases; bases with no gene match: 11. CDR3 bases: TGTGCCAGCAGCACTCCGTCGACAGGGTTATACGAGCAGTACTTC. It codes for CASSTPSTGLYEQYF.

The rearrangement links TRBV7-2 to TRBJ2-1; TRBD2 matches at 9 bases. Germline assignment: CDR1 SGHTA and CDR2 FQGNSA. The CDR3 is 15 amino acids. Trimming removed 4 bases from V and 9 bases from J; junction bases left unmatched: 10. CDR3 region: CASSSPPLAGSEQFF. In nucleotides, the CDR3 is TGTGCCAGCAGCTCCCCCCCTCTAGCGGGATCTGAGCAGTTCTTC. Supplemented by reference TRBV7-2 and TRBJ2-1, the full variable domain reads GAGVSQSPSNKVTEKGKDVELRCDPISGHTALYWYRQSLGQGLEFLIYFQGNSAPDKSGLPSDRFSAERTGGSVSTLTIQRTQQEDSAVYLCASSSPPLAGSEQFFGPGTRLTVL.

This chain connects TRBV29-1 to TRBJ1-2; D remains unclear. Germline CDR1 reads SQVTM; CDR2 reads ANQGSEA. This CDR3 spans 12 amino acids. CDR3 sequence reads: CSGMEGNYGYTF. CDR3 nucleotide sequence: TGCAGTGGAATGGAGGGAAACTATGGCTACACCTTC.

The chain joins TRBV7-8 to TRBJ1-5; the match to TRBD1 covers 9 bases. The CDR3 runs 17 residues. V trimming: 1 base; J trimming: 3 bases; junction bases outside the gene matches: 7. Germline values: CDR1 SGHVS, CDR2 FQNEAQ. Here the CDR3 DNA reads TGTGCCAGCAGCTTAGATGCTTGGACAGGGGCCAATCAGCCCCAGCATTTT. This gives the protein CASSLDAWTGANQPQHF.

This clonotype was counted only a few times. The CDR3 loop reads CASSPKRDPVSYEQYF. DNA of the CDR3: TGTGCCAGCTCACCAAAGCGGGACCCCGTCTCCTACGAGCAGTACTTC. V usage is TRBV18 and J usage is TRBJ2-7; TRBD2 matches 7 bases. Germline V gene lookup returns CDR1 KGHSH and CDR2 LQKENI. With V trimmed by 2 bases and J by 0 bases, 7 bases remained unmatched. The CDR3 spans 16 residues. The full variable domain, its missing parts supplied by reference TRBV18 and TRBJ2-7, is NAGVMQNPRHLVRRRGQEARLRCSPMKGHSHVYWYRQLPEEGLKFMVYLQKENIIDESGMPKERFSAEFPKEGPSILRIQQVVRGDSAAYFCASSPKRDPVSYEQYFGPGTRLTVT.

The V call is TRBV15, the J call TRBJ2-5, with 7 bases that match TRBD1. CDR1 is LNHNV and CDR2 is YYDKDF in the germline V gene (reference sequence). The V and J ends lost 4 bases and 2 bases, in that order; junction bases with no gene match: 4. This CDR3 contains 14 residues. CDR3 protein: CATSTRDSQETQYF. CDR3 DNA: TGTGCCACCAGCACCAGGGACAGTCAAGAGACCCAGTACTTC.

The table lists this clonotype with a few counts. The chain couples TRBV6-1 to TRBJ1-1; TRBD1 agrees at 7 bases. The trim removed 6 bases at V and 4 bases at J, leaving 5 bases unmatched. CDR1 and CDR2 from the germline V gene are MNHNS and SASEGT. The CDR3 sequence is 13 residues long. The DNA for the CDR3 is TGTGCCAGCAGAAAGACAGGGAGCACTGAAGCTTTCTTT. As protein: CASRKTGSTEAFF.

This clonotype has just a few counts. The V call is TRBV3-1, the J call TRBJ2-1; D is uncertain. This CDR3 has 16 residues. In germline, CDR1 is LGHDT, CDR2 YNNKEL (reference sequence). V was pared by 2 bases and J by 2 bases, with 13 bases between. CDR3 region: CASSQLLLSTYNEQFF. The CDR3 nucleotides read TGTGCCAGCAGCCAACTTCTTTTATCTACCTACAATGAGCAGTTCTTC.

This clonotype was picked up a small number of times. The V and J genes are TRBV20-1 and TRBJ2-3; TRBD1 might be the D (5 bases). The CDR3 length is 15 residues. With 5 bases removed from V and 5 bases from J, the gap between germline ends came to 20 bases. The germline CDR1 and CDR2 sequences are DFQATT and SNEGSKA (reference sequence). CDR3 in DNA: TGCAGTGCTCGACGGGCAGGGCGTTTGGAAGATACGCAGTATTTT. Protein product: CSARRAGRLEDTQYF.

This clonotype has ten or more counts. This chain links TRBV12-3 or TRBV12-4 with TRBJ2-5, with 9 bases that match TRBD1. This CDR3 is built from 15 residues. V was clipped by 6 bases and J by 2 bases; unmatched bases: 7. CDR3 region: CASRLQGAGQETQYF. The CDR3 DNA reads TGTGCCAGCAGACTACAGGGGGCAGGTCAAGAGACCCAGTACTTC.

The chain employs TRBV9 and TRBJ2-1, with 8 nucleotides matching TRBD1. With 0 bases clipped from V and 6 bases from J, the junction kept 8 bases outside the gene matches. This CDR3 comprises 16 residues. The V gene's germline CDR1 is SGDLS and CDR2 YYNGEE. The CDR3 coding sequence is TGTGCCAGCAGCGTAGGGGGACAGGCTAACCTCAATGAGCAGTTCTTC. Translated, it gives CASSVGGQANLNEQFF.

V usage is TRBV7-3 and J usage is TRBJ2-7, with 13 positions matching TRBD2. Germline assignment: CDR1 SGHTA and CDR2 FQGTGA. Trimming cost V 5 bases and J 0 bases; bases outside gene matches: 7. CDR3 length equals 17 residues. This CDR3 is CASSPPTSGRDSYEQYF. As DNA, the CDR3 is TGTGCCAGCAGCCCGCCCACTAGCGGGAGGGACTCCTACGAGCAGTACTTC.

This clonotype turned up a few times. This sequence joins TRBV5-5 and TRBJ1-1; TRBD1 aligns across 7 bases. V shed 3 bases, J shed 1 base, and the junction held 3 bases outside the gene matches. Germline values: CDR1 SGHKS, CDR2 YYEKEE (reference sequence). CDR3 length equals 14 residues. CDR3: CASSWGQQNTEAFF. The CDR3, as DNA: TGTGCCAGCAGCTGGGGACAGCAGAACACTGAAGCTTTCTTT.

A few counts support this clonotype. The chain links TRBV6-2 or TRBV6-3 to TRBJ2-7, with D hard to call. In germline, CDR1 is MNHEY, CDR2 SVGEGT. The CDR3 sequence is 12 residues long. Between the trimmed V and J ends, which lost 3 bases and 7 bases, there was a span of 10 bases. The CDR3 region has the DNA TGTGCCAGCAGTTATGTGCGTTCGGAGCAGTACTTC. Protein: CASSYVRSEQYF.

This clonotype was detected only a few times. The V and J genes are TRBV7-9 and TRBJ2-7; TRBD1 might be the D (6 bases). The germline V gene has CDR1 SEHNR and CDR2 FQNEAQ (reference sequence). The CDR3 has 14 residues. V was pared by 4 bases and J by 2 bases, with 12 bases between. The CDR3 loop is CASSSGTLPYEQYF. The CDR3 DNA sequence: TGTGCCAGCAGCTCCGGGACACTTCCCTACGAGCAGTACTTC.

This clonotype showed up just a few times. J is TRBJ2-2 and V is TRBV5-5; tentatively, D is TRBD1 (6 bases). The ends were cut back, 0 bases at V and 6 bases at J, with 15 bases in the middle. Germline V gene sequence: CDR1 SGHKS, CDR2 YYEKEE (reference sequence). The CDR3 spans 16 residues. The CDR3 here is CASSLAQGKRSGELFF. DNA of the CDR3: TGTGCCAGCAGCTTGGCACAGGGTAAGAGGTCCGGGGAGCTGTTTTTT.

This clonotype was counted only a few times. This chain links TRBV4-2 with TRBJ2-2, with 8 positions matching TRBD2. After removal of 4 bases from V and 5 bases from J, the junction contained 9 bases not matched to a gene. Germline-derived CDR1 and CDR2 are LGHNA and YNFKEQ. This CDR3 contains 16 residues. CDR3 sequence reads: CASSPASGRVTGELFF. For the CDR3, the DNA is TGTGCCAGCAGCCCGGCCTCCGGGAGGGTAACCGGGGAGCTGTTTTTT.

The chain employs TRBV18 and TRBJ2-7, with a tentative D call TRBD2 (5 bases). This CDR3 has 14 residues. The V and J ends lost 0 bases and 3 bases respectively, with 9 bases between them. The germline V gene has CDR1 KGHSH and CDR2 LQKENI. The CDR3 here is CASSPPGRNYEQYF. CDR3 coding DNA: TGTGCCAGCTCACCACCGGGGAGAAACTACGAGCAGTACTTC.

The V call is TRBV12-3 or TRBV12-4, the J call TRBJ2-2; 9 bases map to TRBD2. The CDR3 loop spans 15 amino acids. J was trimmed by 4 bases and V by 4 bases; bases with no gene match: 4. CDR3 sequence reads: CASSWLAGFTGELFF. As DNA, the CDR3 is TGTGCCAGCAGTTGGCTAGCGGGGTTCACCGGGGAGCTGTTTTTT.

This clonotype was seen more than once but under ten times. This chain uses TRBV20-1 with TRBJ2-2, with 12 bases lining up with TRBD2. Germline-derived CDR1 and CDR2 are DFQATT and SNEGSKA (reference sequence). The CDR3 is 16 residues long. Trimming took 6 bases from V and 9 from J; bases not matched to a gene: 14. The CDR3, as DNA: TGCAGTGCCCGCTTGGGGTCTAGCGGGGGGGCCCGGGAGCTGTTTTTT. Its translation: CSARLGSSGGARELFF.

This clonotype showed up just a few times. This chain connects TRBV12-3 or TRBV12-4 to TRBJ2-7; D is ambiguous. The V end was cut by 7 bases, the J end by 0 bases, with 10 bases between. The CDR3 runs to 13 residues. The CDR3 is CASTLSPSYEQYF. CDR3 coding DNA: TGTGCCAGCACCCTTTCCCCCTCCTACGAGCAGTACTTC.

This clonotype was detected a few times. The gene calls are TRBV6-1 and TRBJ1-1, with D possibly matching TRBD1 (5 bases). The germline V gene encodes CDR1 MNHNS and CDR2 SASEGT. The CDR3 totals 14 residues. Trimming left V 2 bases short and J 3 bases short, with 10 bases between. CDR3 nucleotide sequence: TGTGCCAGCAGTGAACGAGGGGAGGACACTGAAGCTTTCTTT. Translation gives CASSERGEDTEAFF.